This TCR beta chain derives from a study of identical twins. Overall study results and limits: Twin sharing of out-of-frame TCR alpha was underestimated by models in monozygotic pairs.

cDNA molecules carried unique molecular identifiers, and template switching added a universal primer site. TCRdb itself ran the 5' RACE reads through MiXCR, one entry per CDR3 protein. The sample has approximately 220,000 distinct CDR3 sequences, 7% to 8.5% seen once. This clonotype was recorded many times. As yet, its antigen is unknown. The CDR3 is made up of 12 amino acids. CDR1 is SEHNR, CDR2 FQNEAQ, per germline (reference sequence). Trimming pared 5 bases from V and 9 bases from J, leaving 13 bases between. The sample was also linked to a second study, of yellow fever vaccine responses in identical twins.

Material: CD8+ T cells sorted from blood. The chain couples TRBV7-9 to TRBJ2-5; D is possibly TRBD2 (5 bases). The sequence derives from a woman aged 18-35 years in good health. As DNA, the CDR3 is TGTGCCAGCAGCCCTCCTGCCGGGGCCCAGTACTTC. It specifies CASSPPAGAQYF.